What follows are 5 T cell receptor beta chains derived from one specimen sequenced in a study of shared clonotypes between healthy human individuals. The table came from immunoSEQ multiplex PCR; TCRdb's copy has only in-frame clones and leaves some out. This sample yields approximately 510,000 clones, of which around 79% are seen a single time; about an eighth belongs to the top ten. Sequenced sample: PBMCs. All receptors derive from a woman in her thirties or forties in good health. Some clones in this sample may be carry-over from other donors' samples.

This chain connects TRBV6-5 to TRBJ1-2; 7 bases agree with TRBD1. With 8 bases clipped from V and 2 bases from J, the junction kept 5 bases outside the gene matches. Germline CDR1 MNHEY, CDR2 SVGAGI. This CDR3 is built from 13 residues. CDR3 residues: CASGPGGNYGYTF. In DNA, the CDR3 is TGTGCCAGCGGCCCAGGGGGGAACTATGGCTACACCTTC.

The chain carries TRBV19 and TRBJ1-2; no reliable D call. Deletions cut 7 bases from V and 4 bases from J, with 13 bases between. CDR1 and CDR2 (germline): LNHDA, SQIVND (reference sequence). The CDR3 has 13 residues. DNA for the CDR3: TGTGCCAGTATGGACCGTCCGGCCTATGGCTACACCTTC. It encodes CASMDRPAYGYTF. The full variable domain, with the rest looked up from reference TRBV19 and TRBJ1-2, is DGGITQSPKYLFRKEGQNVTLSCEQNLNHDAMYWYRQDPGQGLRLIYYSQIVNDFQKGDIAEGYSVSREKKESFPLTVTSAQKNPTAFYLCASMDRPAYGYTFGSGTRLTVV.

The CDR3 nucleotides read TGTGCCAGCAGCCAAGATAACGACCCGCGAAGAAGCAATCAGCCCCAGCATTTT. The encoded protein is CASSQDNDPRRSNQPQHF. V gene TRBV14 combines with J gene TRBJ1-5; no definite D call. V was shortened by 0 bases and J by 1 base, with 16 bases between the two germline ends. In germline, CDR1 is SGHDN, CDR2 FVKESK. CDR3 length: 18 residues.

The rearrangement joins TRBV18 to TRBJ2-1; possible D gene TRBD2, 5 bases. This CDR3 has 16 amino acids. Trimming shortened V by 1 base and J by 5 bases, and 15 bases separated the two germline ends. CDR1 is KGHSH and CDR2 is LQKENI in the germline V gene. CDR3 region: CASSPRSGYYDNEQFF. CDR3 coding DNA: TGTGCCAGCTCACCACGGAGCGGTTACTACGACAATGAGCAGTTCTTC.

This chain links TRBV15 with TRBJ2-5, with TRBD2 identical over 10 bases. Germline V lookup: CDR1 LNHNV, CDR2 YYDKDF (reference sequence). After removal of 1 base from V and 5 bases from J, the junction contained 1 base not matched to a gene. The CDR3 totals 14 residues. DNA of the CDR3: TGTGCCACCAGCAGAGGGGGACTAGCGGAGACCCAGTACTTC. It yields the protein CATSRGGLAETQYF.